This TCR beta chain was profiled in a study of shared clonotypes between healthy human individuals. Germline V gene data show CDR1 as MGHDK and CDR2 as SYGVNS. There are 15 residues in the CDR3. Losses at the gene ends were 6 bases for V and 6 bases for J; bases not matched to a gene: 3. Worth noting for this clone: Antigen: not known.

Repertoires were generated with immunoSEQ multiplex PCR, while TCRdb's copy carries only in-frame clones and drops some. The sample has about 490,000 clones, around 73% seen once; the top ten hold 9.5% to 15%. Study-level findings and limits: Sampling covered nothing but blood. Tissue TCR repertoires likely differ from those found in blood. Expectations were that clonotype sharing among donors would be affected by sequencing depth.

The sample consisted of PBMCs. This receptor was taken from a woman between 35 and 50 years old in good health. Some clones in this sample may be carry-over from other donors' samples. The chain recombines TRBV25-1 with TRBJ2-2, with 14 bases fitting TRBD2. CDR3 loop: CASRPGLAGAGELFF. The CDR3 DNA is TGTGCCAGCAGGCCGGGACTAGCGGGAGCCGGGGAGCTGTTTTTT.